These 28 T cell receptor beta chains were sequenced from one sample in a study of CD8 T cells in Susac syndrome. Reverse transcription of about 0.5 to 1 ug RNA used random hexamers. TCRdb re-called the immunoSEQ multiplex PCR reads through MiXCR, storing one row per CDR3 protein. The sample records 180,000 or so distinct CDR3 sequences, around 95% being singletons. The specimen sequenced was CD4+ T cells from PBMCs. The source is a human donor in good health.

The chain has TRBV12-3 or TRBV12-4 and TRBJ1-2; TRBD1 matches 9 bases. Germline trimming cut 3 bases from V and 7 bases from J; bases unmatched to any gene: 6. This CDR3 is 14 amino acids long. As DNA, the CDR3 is TGTGCCAGCAGTTTGGGACAGGGAATCAGTGGCTACACCTTC. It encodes CASSLGQGISGYTF.

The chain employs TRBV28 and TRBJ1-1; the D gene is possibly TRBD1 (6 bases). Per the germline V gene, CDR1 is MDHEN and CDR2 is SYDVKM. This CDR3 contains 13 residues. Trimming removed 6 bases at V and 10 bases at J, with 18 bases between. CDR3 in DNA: TGTGCCAGCAGCCTCGGGACCTCACAGGGAGCTTTCTTT. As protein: CASSLGTSQGAFF.

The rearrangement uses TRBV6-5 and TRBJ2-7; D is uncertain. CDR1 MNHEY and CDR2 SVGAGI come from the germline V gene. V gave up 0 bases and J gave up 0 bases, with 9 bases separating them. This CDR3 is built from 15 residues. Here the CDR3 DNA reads TGTGCCAGCAGTTACTCACCAGCGAGCTCCTACGAGCAGTACTTC. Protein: CASSYSPASSYEQYF.

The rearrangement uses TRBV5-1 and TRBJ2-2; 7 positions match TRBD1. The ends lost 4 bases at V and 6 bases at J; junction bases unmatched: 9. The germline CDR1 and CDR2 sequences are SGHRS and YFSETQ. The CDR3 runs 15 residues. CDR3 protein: CASSTGSTGAGELFF. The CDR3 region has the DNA TGCGCCAGCAGCACCGGGTCTACAGGGGCCGGGGAGCTGTTTTTT.

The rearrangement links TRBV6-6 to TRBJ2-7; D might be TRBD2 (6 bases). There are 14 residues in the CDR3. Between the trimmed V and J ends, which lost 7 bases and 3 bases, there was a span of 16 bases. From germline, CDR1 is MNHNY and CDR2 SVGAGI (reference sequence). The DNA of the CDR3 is TGTGCCAGCACTAACCCCCCGGGGGACTACGAGCAGTACTTC. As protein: CASTNPPGDYEQYF.

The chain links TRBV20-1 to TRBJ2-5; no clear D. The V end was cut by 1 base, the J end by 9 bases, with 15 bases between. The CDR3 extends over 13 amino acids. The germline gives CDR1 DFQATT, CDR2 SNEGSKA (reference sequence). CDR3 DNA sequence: TGCAGTGCTAGAGTACTGTACTCCATAGCCCAGTACTTC. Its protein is CSARVLYSIAQYF.

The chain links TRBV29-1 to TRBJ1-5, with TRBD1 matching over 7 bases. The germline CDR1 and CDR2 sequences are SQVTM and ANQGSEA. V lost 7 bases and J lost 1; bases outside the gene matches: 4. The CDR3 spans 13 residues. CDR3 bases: TGCAGCGCCGGGACAGCGAGCAATCAGCCCCAGCATTTT. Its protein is CSAGTASNQPQHF. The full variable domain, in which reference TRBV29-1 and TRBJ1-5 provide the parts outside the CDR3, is SAVISQKPSRDICQRGTSLTIQCQVDSQVTMMFWYRQQPGQSLTLIATANQGSEATYESGFVIDKFPISRPNLTFSTLTVSNMSPEDSSIYLCSAGTASNQPQHFGDGTRLSIL.

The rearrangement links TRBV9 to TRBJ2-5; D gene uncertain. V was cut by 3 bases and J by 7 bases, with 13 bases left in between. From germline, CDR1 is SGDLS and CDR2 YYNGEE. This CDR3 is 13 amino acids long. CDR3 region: CASSAPLAGTQYF. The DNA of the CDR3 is TGTGCCAGCAGCGCCCCGCTGGCAGGGACCCAGTACTTC.

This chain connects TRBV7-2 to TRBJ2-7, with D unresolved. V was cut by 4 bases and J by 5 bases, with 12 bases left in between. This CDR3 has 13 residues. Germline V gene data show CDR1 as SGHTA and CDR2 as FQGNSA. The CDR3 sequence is CASSSYPKDEQYF. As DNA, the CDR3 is TGTGCCAGCAGCTCCTACCCTAAGGACGAGCAGTACTTC. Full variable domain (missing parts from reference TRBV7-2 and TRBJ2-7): GAGVSQSPSNKVTEKGKDVELRCDPISGHTALYWYRQSLGQGLEFLIYFQGNSAPDKSGLPSDRFSAERTGGSVSTLTIQRTQQEDSAVYLCASSSYPKDEQYFGPGTRLTVT.

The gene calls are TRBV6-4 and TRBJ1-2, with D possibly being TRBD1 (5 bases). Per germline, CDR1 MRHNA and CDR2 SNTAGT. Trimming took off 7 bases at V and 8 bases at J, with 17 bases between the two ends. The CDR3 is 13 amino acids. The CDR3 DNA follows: TGTGCCAGCATGACAGAGCTCTATGAGGGCTACACCTTC. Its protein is CASMTELYEGYTF.

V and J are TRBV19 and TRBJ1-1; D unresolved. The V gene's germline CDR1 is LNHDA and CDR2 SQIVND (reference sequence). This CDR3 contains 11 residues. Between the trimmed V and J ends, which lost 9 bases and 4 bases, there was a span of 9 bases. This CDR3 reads CASSEATEAFF. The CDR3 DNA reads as TGTGCCAGCAGCGAGGCCACTGAAGCTTTCTTT.

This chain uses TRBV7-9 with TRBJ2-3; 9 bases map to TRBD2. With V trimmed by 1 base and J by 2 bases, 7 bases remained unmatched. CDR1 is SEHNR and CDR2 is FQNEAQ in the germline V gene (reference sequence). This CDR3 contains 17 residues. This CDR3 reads CASSLGTLAGNTDTQYF. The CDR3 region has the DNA TGTGCCAGCAGCTTAGGGACGCTAGCGGGGAACACAGATACGCAGTATTTT.

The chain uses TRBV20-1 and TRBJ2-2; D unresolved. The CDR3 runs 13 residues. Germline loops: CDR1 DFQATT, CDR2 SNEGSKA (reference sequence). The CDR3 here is CTLRKTNTGELFF. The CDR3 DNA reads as TGCACCCTCAGAAAAACGAACACCGGGGAGCTGTTTTTT.

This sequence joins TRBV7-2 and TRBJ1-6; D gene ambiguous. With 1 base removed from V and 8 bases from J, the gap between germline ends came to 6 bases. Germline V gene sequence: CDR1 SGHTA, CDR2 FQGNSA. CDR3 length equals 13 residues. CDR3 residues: CASSLVGDSPLHF. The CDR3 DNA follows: TGTGCCAGCAGCTTAGTTGGCGATTCACCCCTCCACTTT.

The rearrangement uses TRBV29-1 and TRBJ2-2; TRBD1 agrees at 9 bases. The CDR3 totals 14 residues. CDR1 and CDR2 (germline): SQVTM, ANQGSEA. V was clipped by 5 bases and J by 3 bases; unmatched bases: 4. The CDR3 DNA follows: TGCAGCGTTTACCGGGACAGGGACACCGGGGAGCTGTTTTTT. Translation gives CSVYRDRDTGELFF.

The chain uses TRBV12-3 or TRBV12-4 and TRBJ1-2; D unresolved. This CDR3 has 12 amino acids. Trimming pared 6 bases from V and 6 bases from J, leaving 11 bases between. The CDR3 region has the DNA TGTGCCAGCAGCCGGGCCCGGAATGGCTACACCTTC. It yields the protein CASSRARNGYTF.

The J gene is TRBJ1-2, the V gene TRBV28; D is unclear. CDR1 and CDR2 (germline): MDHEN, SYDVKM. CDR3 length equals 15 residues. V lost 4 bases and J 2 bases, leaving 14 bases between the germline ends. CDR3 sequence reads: CASSSTTPNNYGYTF. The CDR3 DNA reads TGTGCCAGCAGTTCTACGACACCGAACAACTATGGCTACACCTTC.

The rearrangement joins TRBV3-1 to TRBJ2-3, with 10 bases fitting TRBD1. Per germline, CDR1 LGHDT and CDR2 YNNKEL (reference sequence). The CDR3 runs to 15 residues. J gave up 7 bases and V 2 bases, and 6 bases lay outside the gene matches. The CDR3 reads CASSQLGTGANTQYF. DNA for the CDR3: TGTGCCAGCAGCCAATTGGGGACAGGGGCGAATACGCAGTATTTT.

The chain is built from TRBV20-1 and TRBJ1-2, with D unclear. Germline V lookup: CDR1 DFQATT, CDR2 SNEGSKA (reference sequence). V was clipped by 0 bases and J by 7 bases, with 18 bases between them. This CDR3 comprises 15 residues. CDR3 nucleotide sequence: TGCAGTGCTAGAGATCCCTGGGCAGGCACGGCTGGCTACACCTTC. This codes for CSARDPWAGTAGYTF.

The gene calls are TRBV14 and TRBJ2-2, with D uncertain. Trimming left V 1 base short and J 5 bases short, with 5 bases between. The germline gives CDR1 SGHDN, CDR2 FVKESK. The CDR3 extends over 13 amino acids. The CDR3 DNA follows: TGTGCCAGCAGCCAAGTAGTAACCGGGGAGCTGTTTTTT. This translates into CASSQVVTGELFF.

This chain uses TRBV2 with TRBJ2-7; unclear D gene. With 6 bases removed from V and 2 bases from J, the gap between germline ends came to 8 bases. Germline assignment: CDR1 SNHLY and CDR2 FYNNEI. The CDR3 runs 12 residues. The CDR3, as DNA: TGTGCCAGCAGGGCGGAACCCTACGAGCAGTACTTC. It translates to CASRAEPYEQYF.

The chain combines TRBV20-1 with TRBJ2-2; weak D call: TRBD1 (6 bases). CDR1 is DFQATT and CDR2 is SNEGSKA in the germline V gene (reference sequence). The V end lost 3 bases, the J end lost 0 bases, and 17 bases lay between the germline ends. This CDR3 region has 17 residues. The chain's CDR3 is CSAREDRQGANTGELFF. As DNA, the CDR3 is TGCAGTGCTAGGGAAGACAGGCAAGGGGCGAACACCGGGGAGCTGTTTTTT.

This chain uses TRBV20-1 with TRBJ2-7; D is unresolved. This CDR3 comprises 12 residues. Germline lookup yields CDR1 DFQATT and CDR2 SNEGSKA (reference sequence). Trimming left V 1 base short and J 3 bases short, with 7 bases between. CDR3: CSARVQNYEQYF. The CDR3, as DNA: TGCAGTGCTAGAGTTCAGAACTACGAGCAGTACTTC.

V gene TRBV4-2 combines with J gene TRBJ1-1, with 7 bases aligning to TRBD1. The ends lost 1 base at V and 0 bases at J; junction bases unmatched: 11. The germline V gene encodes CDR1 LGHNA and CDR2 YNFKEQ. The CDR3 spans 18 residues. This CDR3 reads CASSQGAGTDKMNTEAFF. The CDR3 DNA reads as TGTGCCAGCAGCCAAGGAGCCGGGACAGATAAGATGAACACTGAAGCTTTCTTT.

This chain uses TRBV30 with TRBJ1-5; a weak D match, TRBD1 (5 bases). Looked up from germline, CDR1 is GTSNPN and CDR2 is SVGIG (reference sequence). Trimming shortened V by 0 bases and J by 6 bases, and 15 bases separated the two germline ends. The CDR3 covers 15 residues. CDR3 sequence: CAWSVFGQGGQPQHF. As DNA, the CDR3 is TGTGCCTGGAGTGTATTTGGGCAGGGAGGTCAGCCCCAGCATTTT.

CDR3 amino acids: CASSQTGGDTQYF. CDR3 DNA sequence: TGTGCCAGCAGCCAGACCGGCGGGGATACGCAGTATTTT. The rearrangement joins TRBV3-1 to TRBJ2-3, with a possible D match to TRBD2 (5 bases). V was trimmed by 3 bases and J by 6 bases, leaving 10 bases between them. The CDR3 sequence is 13 residues long. Per germline, CDR1 LGHDT and CDR2 YNNKEL (reference sequence).

CDR3 protein: CASSQGLAGASYNEQFF. The CDR3, as DNA: TGTGCCAGCAGCCAAGGACTAGCGGGGGCCTCCTACAATGAGCAGTTCTTC. The J gene is TRBJ2-1, the V gene TRBV3-1, with 12 bases fitting TRBD2. The CDR3 sequence is 17 residues long. Germline V gene sequence: CDR1 LGHDT, CDR2 YNNKEL (reference sequence). Trimming took 1 base from V and 0 from J; bases not matched to a gene: 1.

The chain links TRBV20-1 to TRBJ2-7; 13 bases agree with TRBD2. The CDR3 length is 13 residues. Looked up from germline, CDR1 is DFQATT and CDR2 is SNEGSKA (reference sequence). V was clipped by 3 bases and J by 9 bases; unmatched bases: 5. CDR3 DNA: TGCAGTGCTAGGACTAGCGGGGGGCAGGGGCAGTACTTC. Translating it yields CSARTSGGQGQYF.